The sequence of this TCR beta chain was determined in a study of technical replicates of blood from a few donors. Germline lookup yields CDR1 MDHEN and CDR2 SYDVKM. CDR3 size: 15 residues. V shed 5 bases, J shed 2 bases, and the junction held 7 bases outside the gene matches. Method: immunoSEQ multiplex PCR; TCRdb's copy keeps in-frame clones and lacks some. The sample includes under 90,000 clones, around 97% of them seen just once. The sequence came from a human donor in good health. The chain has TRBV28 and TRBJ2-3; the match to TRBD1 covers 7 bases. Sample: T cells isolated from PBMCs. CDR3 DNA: TGTGCCAGCAGTCCTCTCGACAGGGACACAGATACGCAGTATTTT. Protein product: CASSPLDRDTDTQYF.